The rows below give T cell receptor beta chains drawn from one sample of a study of OX40 agonist ivuxolimab in advanced cancers. The method was immunoSEQ multiplex PCR; TCRdb's version includes in-frame clones alone and lacks a portion of them. The data contain tens of thousands of clones, roughly nine tenths of them seen just once; the ten biggest clones take up under 0.25%. The sample in question was CD4+ or CD8+ T cells sorted from blood, obtained in a trial of the OX40 agonist ivuxolimab. All receptors come from an adult with an advanced solid tumor such as melanoma, head and neck, liver or kidney cancer. The CDR3 runs from the conserved cysteine through the conserved F or W. The order of the fields is J gene, V gene, D gene, clone size, CDR3 DNA, CDR3 protein. D genes are given only for firm matches. Where a row states a size, it is once, few, many or the class of an expanded clone; other rows omit it.

>TRBJ2-5|TRBV7-9|TRBD1|.
TGTGCCAGCAGACAGGGACAGGGCCAAGAGACCCAGTACTTC
CASRQGQGQETQYF
>TRBJ1-3|TRBV13|.|.
TGTGCCAGCAGCTTAGGGAGCTCTGGAAACACCATATATTTT
CASSLGSSGNTIYF
>TRBJ1-4|TRBV6-1|.|.
TGTGCCAGCAGCCCCCGGCAGGGGGAAAAACTGTTTTTT
CASSPRQGEKLFF
>TRBJ1-5|TRBV6-1|.|.
TGTGCCAGCAGTGAATTTGACGAGTATCAGCCCCAGCATTTT
CASSEFDEYQPQHF
>TRBJ1-1|TRBV7-3|.|.
TGTGCCAGCAGCTTAAGTCCCACAGGGTGGGCTTTCTTT
CASSLSPTGWAFF
>TRBJ1-3|TRBV6-1|.|.
TGTACCAGCAGTGAAATTTGGAGCTCTGGAAACACCATATATTTT
CTSSEIWSSGNTIYF
>TRBJ2-2|TRBV5-4|TRBD1|once
TGTGCCAGCAGCTTGGGAGGTCAGGGGGCCGGGGAGCTGTTTTTT
CASSLGGQGAGELFF
>TRBJ1-1|TRBV7-8|TRBD1|.
TGTGCCAGCAACCTACTCCTGGACAGGGGGCGGGTCACTGAAGCTTTCTTT
CASNLLLDRGRVTEAFF
>TRBJ1-2|TRBV5-1|.|.
TGCGCCAGCAGCCCCAGGGTCGGTTGGGTTGGCTACACCTTC
CASSPRVGWVGYTF
>TRBJ2-1|TRBV6-1|.|.
TGTGCCAGCAGTGTTGGTCCGCCCGGTGAGCAGTTCTTC
CASSVGPPGEQFF
>TRBJ1-2|TRBV5-4|.|.
TGTGCCAGCAGCTTGGGGAGGGGTGAGGATGGCTACACCTTC
CASSLGRGEDGYTF
>TRBJ2-1|TRBV5-4|TRBD1|.
TGTGCCAGCAGCCGGGACAGCCAATCTTCGGAGCAGTTCTTC
CASSRDSQSSEQFF
>TRBJ2-1|TRBV5-4|.|.
TGTGCCAGCAGCTTGGACGGGGCAACCTACAATGAGCAGTTCTTC
CASSLDGATYNEQFF
>TRBJ1-5|TRBV7-2|.|.
TGTGCCAGCAGTAAGAGGGCACCGGATCAGCCCCAGCATTTT
CASSKRAPDQPQHF
>TRBJ1-5|TRBV18|.|once
TGTGCCAGCTCACCACTTGATCAGCCCCAGCATTTT
CASSPLDQPQHF
>TRBJ2-1|TRBV4-3|.|.
TGCGCCAGCAGCCAAGAGACCCCCCCCAATGAGCAGTTCTTC
CASSQETPPNEQFF
>TRBJ2-2|TRBV5-1|.|.
TGCGCCAGCAGCACCGGAGGAGGGTGGCAGGACACCGGGGAGCTGTTTTTT
CASSTGGGWQDTGELFF
>TRBJ1-4|TRBV7-9|.|.
TGTGCCAGCAGCTTAAACTCAGGGATAAATGAAAAACTGTTTTTT
CASSLNSGINEKLFF
>TRBJ2-1|TRBV5-1|TRBD2|.
TGCGCCAGCAGCTTGGGGGCTAGCGGGAGGAATGAGCAGTTCTTC
CASSLGASGRNEQFF
>TRBJ1-5|TRBV19|.|.
TGTGCCAGTAGCATCATAGTGGGTAGCAATCAGCCCCAGCATTTT
CASSIIVGSNQPQHF
>TRBJ2-2|TRBV19|.|once
TGTGCCAGTATCCCTTTAACTGCTCGGGGGACCGGGGAGCTGTTTTTT
CASIPLTARGTGELFF
>TRBJ2-1|TRBV4-3|TRBD2|.
TGCGCCAGCAGCCGATACCTAGCGGGAGAGAGGAATGAGCAGTTCTTC
CASSRYLAGERNEQFF
>TRBJ1-4|TRBV7-9|.|.
TGTGCCAGCAGCTTAGATGGCTCCGGGGCCACTAATGAAAAACTGTTTTTT
CASSLDGSGATNEKLFF
>TRBJ2-2|TRBV2|TRBD1|.
TGTGCCAGCAGTGGAGGGGGCTCAGTTCCCGGGGAGCTGTTTTTT
CASSGGGSVPGELFF
>TRBJ1-1|TRBV7-8|TRBD1|.
TGTGCCAGCAGCTTTACAGGGGTTTCTTCTGAAGCTTTCTTT
CASSFTGVSSEAFF
>TRBJ1-1|TRBV5-1|.|.
TGCGCCAGCAGTCTCATAGGGGGGGACACTGAAGCTTTCTTT
CASSLIGGDTEAFF
>TRBJ1-2|TRBV7-9|.|.
TGTGCCAGCAGCCCGCTCAGGGGTAACTATGGCTACACCTTC
CASSPLRGNYGYTF
>TRBJ2-3|TRBV5-1|.|.
TGCGCCAGCAGCTCGGCCAGGGTTGGAGCAGATACGCAGTATTTT
CASSSARVGADTQYF